This T cell receptor (beta chain) stems from a study of T cells in Graves' hyperthyroidism and ophthalmopathy. General study points: Blood also held most thyroid clonotypes expanded beyond 0.001.

A remark on this clonotype: Its cognate antigen is unknown.

Newly diagnosed hyperthyroidism, duration under 2 months, in patients aged 18 to 65. Thyroid ultrasound, orbital computed tomography, clinical symptoms, and serum thyroxine and TRAb underpinned diagnoses. Regions amplified from RNA transcripts were the TCR beta CDR3 regions. Researchers ran a first-round RT-PCR on the TCR CDR3 using the HTBI primer set. Via MiXCR, TCRdb re-called the multiplex PCR reads, giving one row per CDR3 protein. This sample has 550,000 to 800,000 distinct CDR3 sequences, with around 17% found just once. Sequences were obtained from blood. The source of this sequence is a man between 18 and 35 years old with Graves' hyperthyroidism.

CDR3 residues: CASSISIREETQYF. CDR3 DNA: TGTGCCAGTAGTATCTCCATCAGGGAAGAGACCCAGTACTTC. V is TRBV19 and J is TRBJ2-5, with D possibly TRBD1 on 5 matching bases. Germline values: CDR1 LNHDA, CDR2 SQIVND (reference sequence). This CDR3 region has 14 residues. Trimming removed 3 bases at V and 3 bases at J, with 11 bases between.